Each of the 10 T cell receptor beta chains below was sequenced from the same sample in a study of T cell repertoires in cytomegalovirus infection. TCRdb reprocessed the reads via MiXCR and lists one record per CDR3 protein. This table has roughly 200,000 distinct CDR3 sequences, about a sixth appearing once. Sample: CD8+ T cells from PBMCs. These receptors were obtained from a human donor in good health (CMV status not recorded). Some clones in this sample may be carry-over from other donors' samples.

The V call is TRBV20-1, the J call TRBJ1-6; possibly TRBD1 for D (5 bases). V gave up 4 bases and J gave up 7 bases, with 14 bases separating them. CDR1 DFQATT and CDR2 SNEGSKA come from the germline V gene (reference sequence). This CDR3 contains 14 residues. The CDR3 loop is CSAKSGLTNSPLHF. As DNA, the CDR3 is TGCAGTGCTAAGTCGGGACTGACGAATTCACCCCTCCACTTT.

This clonotype has ten or more counts. The V and J genes are TRBV7-2 and TRBJ1-2; no firm D call. CDR3 size: 14 residues. With 4 bases removed from V and 2 bases from J, the gap between germline ends came to 11 bases. Germline loops: CDR1 SGHTA, CDR2 FQGNSA. The CDR3 bases are TGTGCCAGCAGCTCGGACGCCGAAAACTATGGCTACACCTTC. This codes for CASSSDAENYGYTF.

The chain carries TRBV6-5 and TRBJ2-1, with D maybe TRBD1 (5 bases). Germline loops: CDR1 MNHEY, CDR2 SVGAGI. V lost 8 bases and J 3 bases, leaving 8 bases between the germline ends. The CDR3 covers 12 residues. The CDR3 coding sequence is TGTGCCAGCTCAGACAGCTACAATGAGCAGTTCTTC. Residues: CASSDSYNEQFF.

The chain uses TRBV5-1 and TRBJ2-3, with TRBD1 matching 7 bases. The CDR3 consists of 15 residues. Germline CDR1 is SGHRS and CDR2 is YFSETQ. Unmatched junction bases numbered 5, after V lost 0 bases and J lost 4 bases. CDR3 in amino acids: CASSLEGAPSDTQYF. The DNA of the CDR3 is TGCGCCAGCAGCTTGGAGGGGGCCCCCTCAGATACGCAGTATTTT.

J is TRBJ2-2 and V is TRBV7-4; no reliable D call. Germline V gene lookup returns CDR1 SGHVT and CDR2 SQSDAQ. The CDR3 length is 11 residues. With 6 bases removed from V and 5 bases from J, the gap between germline ends came to 4 bases. The DNA for the CDR3 is TGTGCCAGCAGGGGTACCGGGGAGCTGTTTTTT. Encoded protein: CASRGTGELFF.

This clonotype was seen a few times. The chain recombines TRBV12-3 or TRBV12-4 with TRBJ1-5; the D gene is possibly TRBD1 (6 bases). This CDR3 spans 16 amino acids. Trimming cost V 10 bases and J 0 bases, with 19 bases left between them. The CDR3: CATSNFGTPSNQPQHF. In DNA form, the CDR3 reads TGTGCCACCTCCAATTTCGGGACACCTAGCAATCAGCCCCAGCATTTT.

The chain joins TRBV2 to TRBJ2-7; D is tentatively TRBD1 or TRBD2 (6 bases each). CDR1 is SNHLY, CDR2 FYNNEI, per germline. The CDR3 length is 12 residues. Trimming pared 6 bases from V and 4 bases from J, leaving 10 bases between. The CDR3 here is CASRGGQYEQYF. CDR3 sequence (DNA): TGTGCCAGCAGAGGGGGGCAGTACGAGCAGTACTTC.

This clonotype came up a few times. This chain connects TRBV7-2 to TRBJ1-2; weak D call: TRBD1 (5 bases). This CDR3 has 13 amino acids. Germline V lookup: CDR1 SGHTA, CDR2 FQGNSA. V lost 2 bases and J lost 3, with 7 bases in between. CDR3: CASSLRGDYGYTF. As DNA, the CDR3 is TGTGCCAGCAGCTTAAGAGGGGACTATGGCTACACCTTC.

About this clonotype itself: The junction shows a germline mismatch at one end, possibly a read error. V usage is TRBV29-1 and J usage is TRBJ2-4, with D perhaps given as TRBD1 or TRBD2 (5 bases each). CDR1 is SQVTM and CDR2 is ANQGSEA in the germline V gene. The CDR3 is made up of 16 amino acids. The CDR3, as DNA: TGCAGCGTTGTGGGGGACGCACACCTAGCCAAAAACAGTCAGTACTTC. This translates into CSVVGDAHLAKNSQYF.

This clonotype has a handful of counts. The chain joins TRBV2 to TRBJ1-2; TRBD1 matches at 7 bases. With V trimmed by 8 bases and J by 6 bases, 12 bases remained unmatched. The CDR3 length is 14 residues. Germline values: CDR1 SNHLY, CDR2 FYNNEI. The CDR3: CASQSGRGQNGYTF. DNA for the CDR3: TGTGCCAGCCAATCGGGAAGGGGGCAGAATGGCTACACCTTC. The full variable domain, its missing parts supplied by reference TRBV2 and TRBJ1-2, is EPEVTQTPSHQVTQMGQEVILRCVPISNHLYFYWYRQILGQKVEFLVSFYNNEISEKSEIFDDQFSVERPDGSNFTLKIRSTKLEDSAMYFCASQSGRGQNGYTFGSGTRLTVV.